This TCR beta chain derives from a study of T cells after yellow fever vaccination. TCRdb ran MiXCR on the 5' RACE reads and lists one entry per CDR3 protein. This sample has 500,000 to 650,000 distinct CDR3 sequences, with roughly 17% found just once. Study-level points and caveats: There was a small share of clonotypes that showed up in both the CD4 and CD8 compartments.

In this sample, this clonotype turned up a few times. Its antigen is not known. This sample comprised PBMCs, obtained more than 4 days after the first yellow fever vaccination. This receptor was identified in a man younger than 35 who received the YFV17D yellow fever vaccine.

The DNA for the CDR3 is TGCGCCAGCAGCTTGGTAGGGACAGCCCAAGAGACCCAGTACTTC. Protein sequence: CASSLVGTAQETQYF. The J gene is TRBJ2-5, the V gene TRBV5-1, with TRBD1 matching over 7 bases. V was pared by 0 bases and J by 1 base, with 3 bases of the junction left unmatched. The CDR3 is made up of 15 amino acids. Germline CDR1 reads SGHRS; CDR2 reads YFSETQ.